This T cell receptor beta chain was observed in a study of OX40 agonist ivuxolimab in advanced cancers. Study information: An agonistic human IgG2 monoclonal antibody against OX40 (CD134) was given. Averaging roughly 60 years in age, with a range of about 23 to 80, the cohort was around 85% male. Of the participants, 40% had some prior anti-PD-1, anti-PD-L1 or anti-CTLA-4 therapy, which was allowed. General study results and limits: No determination was made of the antigen specificity of the expanded peripheral T cells.

As concerns this clone: Its target is not known.

TCRdb's table, derived via immunoSEQ multiplex PCR, lists solely in-frame clones and lacks some. The profile shows 99,000 or so clones, 85% to 95% of them singletons. Sequenced material: CD4+ or CD8+ T cells sorted from blood, taken in a trial of the OX40 agonist ivuxolimab. The sequence was obtained from an adult with an advanced solid tumor such as melanoma, head and neck, liver or kidney cancer.

CDR3 residues: CASSSVLGYGYTF. The CDR3 nucleotides read TGTGCCAGCAGCTCGGTCCTCGGGTATGGCTACACCTTC. This rearrangement joins TRBV28 to TRBJ1-2; D gene unclear. The germline V and J ends were trimmed by 6 bases and 5 bases, with 13 bases remaining between them. In germline, CDR1 is MDHEN, CDR2 SYDVKM. The CDR3 loop spans 13 amino acids.